Detailed here is one T cell receptor beta chain. This clonotype came up many times. Its antigen is still unknown. Nothing much larger sits one base from this clone, and base qualities are not available. The data derive from a study of neurological immune-mediated disorders (dated by TCRdb to between 2017 and 2020). Regarding the study in general: Among the approximately 35 multiple sclerosis patients, roughly 31 had relapsing-remitting MS and 3 had secondary progressive MS. Peripheral blood TCR-beta repertoires from HTLV-I-associated myelopathy (HAM/TSP) patients, multiple sclerosis patients and healthy controls were compared by UMI-based sequencing. The approximately 110 TCR-beta libraries included longitudinal samples, technical triplicates and paired sorted CD4+ and CD8+ T-cell subsets alongside PBMC samples. The cohort was made up of some 70 subjects, consisting of some 15 HAM/TSP patients, around 35 multiple sclerosis patients and about 20 healthy controls.

V lost 1 base and J lost 6 bases; the stretch between them is 15 bases long. The CDR3 spans 14 residues, from the cysteine through the phenylalanine. Here the CDR3 DNA is all that survives: 42 bases in frame from base 1. CDR1 and CDR2 are read off the germline V gene (reference sequence) as DFQATT and SNEGSKA. Beyond this particular receptor, the publication reports: In a phylogenetic analysis, the repertoires of 18 out of 34 MS patients fell into a single cluster of related CDR3 sequences, pointing to a possible signature at the repertoire level. No identical CDR3 amino acid sequences were found to be shared among expanded clones across subjects, suggesting that TCR-beta repertoires were private in all groups. TCR clonal expansion was greatest in HAM/TSP patients and smallest in MS patients, who ranked below even healthy controls. No clinical or MRI features were associated with the MS cluster, and the authors said that larger cohorts are needed.

cDNA was synthesized by template-switch 5'RACE using a primer with a 10-nucleotide random unique molecular identifier that tagged each TCR transcript. Each sequencing run produced over 160 million TCR-beta sequences covering 15-18 subjects. The RNeasy kit was used for extraction of total RNA. The KAPA Real-time Library Amplification kit was used to amplify TCR-beta VDJ regions with primers for the TCR constant region and the 5'RACE anchor. A first PCR added sample indexes and Illumina adaptors, after which a second PCR increased the library yield. The roughly 650 bp TCR product was size-selected on a 2% E-gel SizeSelection system after Ampure bead purification. Before pooling, libraries had their quality checked on a Bioanalyzer, their concentration measured with Qubit, and their quantity determined with the Kapa Library Quantification kit. An Illumina HiSeq 2500 was used to sequence the libraries paired-end at 2 x 150 bp. To increase sequence diversity, roughly 25-31% phiX was spiked into each library pool. Processing in the source paper ran as follows. The UMI-based MiGEC pipeline processed quality-filtered reads and removed over 75% of raw TCR sequences during error correction. IMGT germline references were used for aligning VDJ genes, and each clonotype was defined as a unique CDR3 amino acid sequence together with its V-J genes. Clonal expansion, Shannon diversity and CDR3 relatedness (CalcPairwiseDistances, ClusterSamples) were evaluated with VDJtools, and phylogenetic trees were built with CLCbio workbench. A clone was classed as expanded if it had 8 or more unique UMIs, a cutoff based on coefficient-of-variation modelling across technical triplicates. TCRdb ran its own pipeline on the public reads, namely fastp trimming at Q25 and MiXCR clone calling, and kept in-frame beta chains. Records with the same CDR3 protein are collapsed into one entry carrying the most frequent genes and DNA. TCRdb's processing, not the authors', yielded these V and J calls. Recorded for this sample are 130,000 or so distinct CDR3 sequences; about 3.2% of them occurred a single time. Roughly 1.3% of the sample goes to the ten largest clones.

For the unsorted PBMC libraries, 2 million PBMCs were stored in RNAlater at -80 degrees C until RNA extraction and were used to generate the libraries. Multiple sclerosis patients were enrolled in a US clinical protocol under which disease progression was evaluated by magnetic resonance imaging. Peripheral blood was subjected to Ficoll-Hypaque density gradient centrifugation to isolate PBMCs, which were then cryopreserved in liquid nitrogen. The specimen was PBMCs. The sequence derives from a woman aged 25-40 years with multiple sclerosis. In this chain, TRBV20-1 is recombined with TRBJ1-1; a tentative D call is TRBD1 (6 bases match). In nucleotide form, the sequence is TGCAGTGCTAGAGCTCCGGGACACAACGCTGAAGCTTTCTTT. It encodes CSARAPGHNAEAFF.